The T cell receptor beta chain described here comes from a study of shared clonotypes between healthy human individuals. On this clone itself: Its antigen is unidentified.

This CDR3 has 14 residues. CDR1 is ENHRY, CDR2 SYGVKD, per germline. Trimming cost V 10 bases and J 1 base, with 14 bases left between them. Tens of thousands of T cell genomes (approximately 0.2 ug DNA) went into each sorted-subset replicate. Profiling relied on immunoSEQ multiplex PCR, and the TCRdb table lists in-frame clones only, not all of them. The table has a few million clones, roughly 92% seen once. There were no recent acute infections or vaccinations among the donors, who were healthy HIV-negative adults. Adults of Caucasian background living in Nashville, Tennessee made up all donors. Study outcomes and limitations: Incompleteness in sorted-subset sequencing, despite large depth, was shown by rarefaction.

The rearrangement joins TRBV10-3 to TRBJ2-1; D is uncertain. This TCR came from a man younger than 35 in good health. The specimen was naive CD4+ T cells sorted from blood. Subset here: CD45RA+ positively selected. The CDR3 loop reads CATQLSGSYNEQFF. CDR3 coding DNA: TGTGCCACCCAACTTTCAGGATCCTACAATGAGCAGTTCTTC.